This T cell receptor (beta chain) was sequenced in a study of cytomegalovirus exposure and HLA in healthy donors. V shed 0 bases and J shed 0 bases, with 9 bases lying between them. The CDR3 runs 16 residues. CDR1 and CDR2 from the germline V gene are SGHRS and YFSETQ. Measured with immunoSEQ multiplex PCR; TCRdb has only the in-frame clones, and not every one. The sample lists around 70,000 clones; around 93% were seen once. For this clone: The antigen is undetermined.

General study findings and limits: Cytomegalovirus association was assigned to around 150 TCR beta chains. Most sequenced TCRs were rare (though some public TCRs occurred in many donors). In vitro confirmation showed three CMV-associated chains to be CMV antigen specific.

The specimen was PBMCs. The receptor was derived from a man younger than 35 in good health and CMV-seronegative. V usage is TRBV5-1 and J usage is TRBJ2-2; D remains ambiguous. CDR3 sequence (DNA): TGCGCCAGCAGCTTGGCGGCGGCCGCGAACACCGGGGAGCTGTTTTTT. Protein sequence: CASSLAAAANTGELFF. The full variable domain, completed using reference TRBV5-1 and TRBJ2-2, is KAGVTQTPRYLIKTRGQQVTLSCSPISGHRSVSWYQQTPGQGLQFLFEYFSETQRNKGNFPGRFSGRQFSNSRSEMNVSTLELGDSALYLCASSLAAAANTGELFFGEGSRLTVL.